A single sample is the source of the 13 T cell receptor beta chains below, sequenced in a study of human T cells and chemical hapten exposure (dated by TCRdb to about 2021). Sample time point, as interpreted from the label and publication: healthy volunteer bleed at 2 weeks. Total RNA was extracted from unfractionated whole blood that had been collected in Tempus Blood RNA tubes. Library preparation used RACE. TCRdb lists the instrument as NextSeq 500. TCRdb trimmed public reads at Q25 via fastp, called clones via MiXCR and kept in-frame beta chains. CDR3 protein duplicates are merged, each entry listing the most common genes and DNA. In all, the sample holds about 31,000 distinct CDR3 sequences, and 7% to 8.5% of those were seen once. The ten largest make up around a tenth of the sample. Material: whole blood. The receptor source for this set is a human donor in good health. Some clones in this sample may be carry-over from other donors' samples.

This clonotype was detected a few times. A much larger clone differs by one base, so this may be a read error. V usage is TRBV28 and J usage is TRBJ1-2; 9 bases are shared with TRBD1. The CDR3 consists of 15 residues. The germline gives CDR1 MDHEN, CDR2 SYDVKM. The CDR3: CASSTGQGSTYGDTF. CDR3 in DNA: TGTGCCAGCAGCACGGGACAGGGATCGACGTATGGCGACACCTTC.

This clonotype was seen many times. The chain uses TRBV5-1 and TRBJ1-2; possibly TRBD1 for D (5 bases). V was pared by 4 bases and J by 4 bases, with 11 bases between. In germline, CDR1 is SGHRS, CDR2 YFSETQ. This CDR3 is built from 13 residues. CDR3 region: CASSGDAAYGYTF. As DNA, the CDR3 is TGCGCCAGCAGCGGGGACGCCGCCTATGGCTACACCTTC. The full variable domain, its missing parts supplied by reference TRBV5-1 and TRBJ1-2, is KAGVTQTPRYLIKTRGQQVTLSCSPISGHRSVSWYQQTPGQGLQFLFEYFSETQRNKGNFPGRFSGRQFSNSRSEMNVSTLELGDSALYLCASSGDAAYGYTFGSGTRLTVV.

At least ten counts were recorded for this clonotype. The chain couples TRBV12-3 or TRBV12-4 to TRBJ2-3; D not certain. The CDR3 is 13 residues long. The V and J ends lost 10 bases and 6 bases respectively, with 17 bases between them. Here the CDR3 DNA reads TGTGCCACTTCATTCTCGGGTAGGGATACGCAGTATTTT. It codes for CATSFSGRDTQYF.

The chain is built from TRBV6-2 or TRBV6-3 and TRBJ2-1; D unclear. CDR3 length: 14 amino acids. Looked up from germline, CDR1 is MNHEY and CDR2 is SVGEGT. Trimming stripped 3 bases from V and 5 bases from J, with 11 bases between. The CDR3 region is CASSYGNLHNEQFF. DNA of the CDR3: TGTGCCAGCAGTTATGGAAATCTTCACAATGAGCAGTTCTTC.

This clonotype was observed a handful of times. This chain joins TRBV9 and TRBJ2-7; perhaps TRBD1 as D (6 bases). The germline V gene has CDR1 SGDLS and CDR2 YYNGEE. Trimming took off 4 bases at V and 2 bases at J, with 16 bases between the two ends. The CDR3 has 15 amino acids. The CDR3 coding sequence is TGTGCCAGCAGCCCCGGTGAAGGGGGTCCCTACGAGCAGTACTTC. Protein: CASSPGEGGPYEQYF. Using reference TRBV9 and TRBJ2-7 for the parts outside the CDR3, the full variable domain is DSGVTQTPKHLITATGQRVTLRCSPRSGDLSVYWYQQSLDQGLQFLIQYYNGEERAKGNILERFSAQQFPDLHSELNLSSLELGDSALYFCASSPGEGGPYEQYFGPGTRLTVT.

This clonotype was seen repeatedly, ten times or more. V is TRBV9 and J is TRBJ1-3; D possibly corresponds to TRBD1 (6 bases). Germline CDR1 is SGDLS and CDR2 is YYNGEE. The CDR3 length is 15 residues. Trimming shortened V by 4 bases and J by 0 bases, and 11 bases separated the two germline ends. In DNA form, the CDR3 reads TGTGCCAGCAGCTTACAGGGAGCCTCTGGAAACACCATATATTTT. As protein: CASSLQGASGNTIYF.

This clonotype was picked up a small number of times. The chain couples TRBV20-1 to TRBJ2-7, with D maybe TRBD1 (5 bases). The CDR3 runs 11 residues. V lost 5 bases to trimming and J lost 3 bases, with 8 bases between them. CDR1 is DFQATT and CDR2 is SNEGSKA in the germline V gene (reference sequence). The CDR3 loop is CSALGDYEQYF. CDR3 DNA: TGCAGTGCTCTAGGGGACTACGAGCAGTACTTC.

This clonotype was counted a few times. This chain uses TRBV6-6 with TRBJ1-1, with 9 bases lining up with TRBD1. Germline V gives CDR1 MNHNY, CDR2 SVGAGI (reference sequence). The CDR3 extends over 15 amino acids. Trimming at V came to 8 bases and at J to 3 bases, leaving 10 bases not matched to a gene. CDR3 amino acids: CASFVPGTGHTEAFF. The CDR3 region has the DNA TGTGCCAGCTTTGTTCCTGGGACAGGGCACACTGAAGCTTTCTTT.

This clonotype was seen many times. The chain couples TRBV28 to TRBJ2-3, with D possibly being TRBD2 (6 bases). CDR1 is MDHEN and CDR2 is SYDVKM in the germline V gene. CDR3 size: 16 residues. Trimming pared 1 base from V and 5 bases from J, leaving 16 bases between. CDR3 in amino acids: CASSLYARLVVDTQYF. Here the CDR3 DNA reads TGTGCCAGCAGTTTATATGCCAGACTAGTTGTAGATACGCAGTATTTT.

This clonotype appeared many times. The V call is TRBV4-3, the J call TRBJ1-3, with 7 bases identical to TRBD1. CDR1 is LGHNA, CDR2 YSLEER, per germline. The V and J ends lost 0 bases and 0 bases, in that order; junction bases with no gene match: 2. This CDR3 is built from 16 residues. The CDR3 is CASSQDGDSSGNTIYF. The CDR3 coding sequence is TGCGCCAGCAGCCAAGATGGGGACAGCTCTGGAAACACCATATATTTT.

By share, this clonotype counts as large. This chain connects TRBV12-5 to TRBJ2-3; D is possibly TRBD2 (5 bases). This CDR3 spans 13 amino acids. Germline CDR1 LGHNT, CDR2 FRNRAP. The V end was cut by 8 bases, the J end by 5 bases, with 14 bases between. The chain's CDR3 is CASSHYEGDTQYF. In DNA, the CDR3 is TGTGCTAGTAGTCATTACGAGGGAGATACGCAGTATTTT.

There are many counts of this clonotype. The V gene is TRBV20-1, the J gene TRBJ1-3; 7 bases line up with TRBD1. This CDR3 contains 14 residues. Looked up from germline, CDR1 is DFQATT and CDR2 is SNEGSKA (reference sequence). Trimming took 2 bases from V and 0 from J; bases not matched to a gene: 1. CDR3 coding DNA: TGCAGTGCTAGAAAGGGGGCCTCTGGAAACACCATATATTTT. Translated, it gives CSARKGASGNTIYF.

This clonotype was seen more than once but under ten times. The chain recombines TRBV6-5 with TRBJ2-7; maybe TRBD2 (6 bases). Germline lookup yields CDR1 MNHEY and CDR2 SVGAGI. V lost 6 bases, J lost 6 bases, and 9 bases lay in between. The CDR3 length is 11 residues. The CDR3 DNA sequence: TGTGCCAGCAGGGGGGGTTCCGAGCAGTACTTC. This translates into CASRGGSEQYF.